Each of the 28 T cell receptor beta chains below was sequenced from the same sample in a study of cytomegalovirus exposure and HLA in healthy donors. PCR amplification relied on 60 Vbeta primers (plus 13 Jbeta primers). Assay used: immunoSEQ multiplex PCR; TCRdb lists only in-frame clones, some missing. Here the sample spans roughly 71,000 clones, about 72% being singletons. Sequences were obtained from PBMCs. These receptors were collected from a girl between 10 and 17 years old in good health and CMV-seropositive.

The V and J genes are TRBV15 and TRBJ1-5, with a weak D call TRBD1 (5 bases). The CDR3 sequence is 15 residues long. V was clipped by 0 bases and J by 7 bases, with 13 bases between them. Germline CDR1 is LNHNV and CDR2 is YYDKDF (reference sequence). CDR3 sequence reads: CATSRDQGLGQPQHF. In nucleotides, the CDR3 is TGTGCCACCAGCAGAGACCAGGGTTTAGGCCAGCCCCAGCATTTT.

V usage is TRBV30 and J usage is TRBJ2-1, with 10 bases fitting TRBD2. Germline lookup yields CDR1 GTSNPN and CDR2 SVGIG (reference sequence). The CDR3 contains 15 residues. Trimming cost V 1 base and J 3 bases; bases outside gene matches: 3. This chain's CDR3 is CAWSGTSGNYNEQFF. The DNA for the CDR3 is TGTGCCTGGAGTGGGACTAGCGGAAACTACAATGAGCAGTTCTTC.

V gene TRBV28 combines with J gene TRBJ1-4; 8 bases match TRBD1. The CDR3 runs to 13 residues. Per germline, CDR1 MDHEN and CDR2 SYDVKM. The V segment lost 4 bases and the J segment 8 bases; nucleotides outside the gene matches: 3. The CDR3 is CASSSDREEKLFF. The CDR3 nucleotides read TGTGCCAGCAGTTCGGACAGGGAGGAAAAACTGTTTTTT.

The CDR3 protein is CASSPLQRVARGEQFF. CDR3 sequence (DNA): TGTGCCAGCTCACCACTGCAACGGGTAGCCCGTGGGGAGCAGTTCTTC. V and J are TRBV18 and TRBJ2-1; no clear D gene. The CDR3 loop spans 16 amino acids. Trimming shortened V by 1 base and J by 10 bases, and 20 bases separated the two germline ends. Germline V lookup: CDR1 KGHSH, CDR2 LQKENI.

The chain carries TRBV28 and TRBJ1-5; 8 positions agree with TRBD1. Per the germline V gene, CDR1 is MDHEN and CDR2 is SYDVKM. V was clipped by 6 bases and J by 5 bases; unmatched bases: 6. CDR3 length: 14 residues. The DNA for the CDR3 is TGTGCCAGCAGCATGACAGGGGTCGATCAGCCCCAGCATTTT. Translated: CASSMTGVDQPQHF.

This clone was seen only a few times. The chain recombines TRBV6-6 with TRBJ1-4; 7 bases are shared with TRBD1. CDR1 is MNHNY and CDR2 is SVGAGI in the germline V gene (reference sequence). V gave up 0 bases and J gave up 3 bases; unmatched junction bases: 4. This CDR3 comprises 16 residues. The CDR3 DNA reads TGTGCCAGCAGTTACTCAAAGGGGGCGGCTAATGAAAAACTGTTTTTT. Translation gives CASSYSKGAANEKLFF.

The chain uses TRBV6-5 and TRBJ1-2, with TRBD1 matching over 7 bases. After removal of 0 bases from V and 2 bases from J, the junction contained 3 bases not matched to a gene. Germline loops: CDR1 MNHEY, CDR2 SVGAGI. The CDR3 runs 15 residues. For the CDR3, the DNA is TGTGCCAGCAGTTACTCACAGGGGAGGAACTATGGCTACACCTTC. Amino acids: CASSYSQGRNYGYTF.

The chain has TRBV7-9 and TRBJ2-3, with D tentatively TRBD2 (6 bases). From germline, CDR1 is SEHNR and CDR2 FQNEAQ (reference sequence). Trimming shortened V by 4 bases and J by 2 bases, and 13 bases separated the two germline ends. The CDR3 is 15 amino acids. CDR3 loop: CASSSPGLDTDTQYF. Here the CDR3 DNA reads TGTGCCAGCAGCTCTCCGGGACTCGACACAGATACGCAGTATTTT.

This clone has a handful of counts. J is TRBJ2-5 and V is TRBV19; 7 nucleotides align to TRBD1. Germline V gene data show CDR1 as LNHDA and CDR2 as SQIVND (reference sequence). V shed 6 bases, J shed 2 bases, and the junction held 6 bases outside the gene matches. This CDR3 contains 14 residues. CDR3 bases: TGTGCCAGTAGCACCGGGACAGCTCAAGAGACCCAGTACTTC. Its protein product is CASSTGTAQETQYF.

The chain carries TRBV20-1 and TRBJ2-7; a possible D gene is TRBD1 (5 bases). V was shortened by 7 bases and J by 3 bases, with 10 bases between the two germline ends. Germline V gene sequence: CDR1 DFQATT, CDR2 SNEGSKA (reference sequence). The CDR3 covers 11 residues. Written as DNA, the CDR3 is TGCAGTGTCGACAGTCTCTACGAGCAGTACTTC. Its translation: CSVDSLYEQYF.

The V call is TRBV5-1, the J call TRBJ2-5; 9 bases are a match to TRBD1. The germline gives CDR1 SGHRS, CDR2 YFSETQ. Trimming at V came to 4 bases and at J to 5 bases, leaving 3 bases not matched to a gene. The CDR3 contains 13 residues. The CDR3 spells CASSHGQGETQYF. The CDR3 nucleotides read TGCGCCAGCAGCCACGGACAGGGGGAGACCCAGTACTTC.

This rearrangement joins TRBV20-1 to TRBJ1-4; tentative D call: TRBD1 (5 bases). The CDR3 has 11 residues. Germline values: CDR1 DFQATT, CDR2 SNEGSKA (reference sequence). The V end lost 5 bases, the J end lost 7 bases, and 8 bases lay between the germline ends. The CDR3 sequence: CSASRVEKLFF. Here the CDR3 DNA reads TGCAGTGCTTCCAGGGTTGAAAAACTGTTTTTT.

This clone appeared once. The chain uses TRBV13 and TRBJ1-2, with 7 bases lining up with TRBD1. Per germline, CDR1 PRHDT and CDR2 FYEKMQ (reference sequence). The ends lost 5 bases at V and 8 bases at J; junction bases unmatched: 17. The CDR3 is 16 residues long. The CDR3 nucleotides read TGTGCCAGCAGCCCGAACCCGGGACAGTGGGAAGGGGGCTACACCTTC. Amino acids: CASSPNPGQWEGGYTF.

This rearrangement joins TRBV28 to TRBJ1-1; tentatively, D is TRBD1 (5 bases). V dropped 8 bases and J dropped 0 bases, with 13 bases sitting between them. CDR3 length: 14 amino acids. Germline-derived CDR1 and CDR2 are MDHEN and SYDVKM. This CDR3 reads CASPSPGVNTEAFF. DNA for the CDR3: TGTGCCAGCCCTTCCCCGGGGGTGAACACTGAAGCTTTCTTT.

The chain couples TRBV19 to TRBJ2-3, with 11 bases fitting TRBD2. CDR1 and CDR2 from the germline V gene are LNHDA and SQIVND (reference sequence). CDR3 length: 16 residues. The J segment lost 2 bases and the V segment lost 5 bases, leaving 6 bases of the junction unmatched. The CDR3 nucleotides are TGTGCCAGTAGTCCCCCGGGACTAGCGGTCACAGATACGCAGTATTTT. Translating it yields CASSPPGLAVTDTQYF.

The rearrangement joins TRBV29-1 to TRBJ2-2, with 7 bases identical to TRBD1. V dropped 6 bases and J dropped 4; count of bases not matched to a gene: 5. This CDR3 contains 13 residues. Germline CDR1 reads SQVTM; CDR2 reads ANQGSEA. The CDR3 here is CSVGDRTTGELFF. The DNA of the CDR3 is TGCAGCGTGGGGGACAGAACCACCGGGGAGCTGTTTTTT.

V and J are TRBV12-5 and TRBJ2-1; 8 positions agree with TRBD1. The junction had 0 bases not matched to a gene; V was cut back by 2 bases and J by 0 bases. CDR1 is LGHNT and CDR2 is FRNRAP in the germline V gene. The CDR3 extends over 15 amino acids. The CDR3 DNA follows: TGTGCTAGTGGTTTGACAGGGGGCTCCTACAATGAGCAGTTCTTC. Protein: CASGLTGGSYNEQFF.

The rearrangement links TRBV6-5 to TRBJ1-1; D is unclear. Trimming pared 6 bases from V and 4 bases from J, leaving 12 bases between. Germline CDR1 is MNHEY and CDR2 is SVGAGI. This CDR3 is built from 13 residues. CDR3 nucleotide sequence: TGTGCCAGCAGCCCGGGAGCGTTCACTGAAGCTTTCTTT. Amino acid sequence: CASSPGAFTEAFF.

The chain joins TRBV29-1 to TRBJ1-2; D gene ambiguous. This CDR3 has 11 amino acids. The germline V gene has CDR1 SQVTM and CDR2 ANQGSEA. The V end was cut by 4 bases, the J end by 4 bases, with 7 bases between. The CDR3: CSVAGSYGYTF. CDR3 bases: TGCAGCGTTGCAGGCTCCTATGGCTACACCTTC.

J is TRBJ2-7 and V is TRBV7-9; the match to TRBD1 covers 9 bases. J lost 2 bases, V lost 1 base, and 6 bases had no gene match. The germline V gene encodes CDR1 SEHNR and CDR2 FQNEAQ (reference sequence). CDR3 length: 16 residues. CDR3 coding DNA: TGTGCCAGCAGCTTAGGAAGGGACAGGGTCCCCTACGAGCAGTACTTC. It yields the protein CASSLGRDRVPYEQYF.

This clone was seen only once. The J gene is TRBJ1-1, the V gene TRBV5-6; no firm D call. The CDR3 covers 14 residues. The germline V gene has CDR1 SGHDT and CDR2 YYEEEE. V was trimmed by 0 bases and J by 0 bases, leaving 6 bases between them. The CDR3 nucleotides are TGTGCCAGCAGCTTGGGTCGAGTGAACACTGAAGCTTTCTTT. Protein product: CASSLGRVNTEAFF.

This rearrangement joins TRBV2 to TRBJ1-5; D may be TRBD1 (5 bases). CDR3 length: 13 residues. Germline V gene sequence: CDR1 SNHLY, CDR2 FYNNEI. Trimming took off 5 bases at V and 6 bases at J, with 11 bases between the two ends. CDR3 sequence reads: CASSLGPGQPQHF. In DNA, the CDR3 is TGTGCCAGCAGTCTGGGGCCAGGTCAGCCCCAGCATTTT. Full variable domain (rest looked up from reference TRBV2 and TRBJ1-5): EPEVTQTPSHQVTQMGQEVILRCVPISNHLYFYWYRQILGQKVEFLVSFYNNEISEKSEIFDDQFSVERPDGSNFTLKIRSTKLEDSAMYFCASSLGPGQPQHFGDGTRLSIL.

This clone has only one observation. The J gene is TRBJ2-2, the V gene TRBV11-2; 11 bases fit TRBD2. The CDR3 runs to 16 residues. With 9 bases clipped from V and 8 bases from J, the junction kept 14 bases outside the gene matches. Germline V gives CDR1 SGHAT, CDR2 FQNNGV. The CDR3 coding sequence is TGTGCCAGTGGGGGGTTGACTAGCGGGGTGAAGGGGGAGCTGTTTTTT. This translates into CASGGLTSGVKGELFF.

This chain joins TRBV6-6 and TRBJ2-1; the match to TRBD2 covers 11 bases. CDR1 and CDR2 from the germline V gene are MNHNY and SVGAGI (reference sequence). The CDR3 has 14 amino acids. V was pared by 8 bases and J by 7 bases, with 7 bases of the junction left unmatched. Here the CDR3 reads CASGTSGSGNEQFF. CDR3 nucleotide sequence: TGTGCCAGCGGTACTAGCGGGAGTGGAAATGAGCAGTTCTTC.

The rearrangement joins TRBV30 to TRBJ2-1, with D possibly TRBD1 on 5 matching bases. Germline V CDR1 and CDR2: GTSNPN, SVGIG (reference sequence). V was trimmed by 0 bases and J by 0 bases, leaving 15 bases between them. CDR3 length: 17 amino acids. The DNA of the CDR3 is TGTGCCTGGAGTGTAAAGGTGGGGCTTAGCTCCTACAATGAGCAGTTCTTC. Residues: CAWSVKVGLSSYNEQFF. Together with reference TRBV30 and TRBJ2-1, the CDR3 gives the full variable domain: SQTIHQWPATLVQPVGSPLSLECTVEGTSNPNLYWYRQAAGRGLQLLFYSVGIGQISSEVPQNLSASRPQDRQFILSSKKLLLSDSGFYLCAWSVKVGLSSYNEQFFGPGTRLTVL.

For the CDR3, the DNA is TGCGCCAGCAGCCCCTGGACAGGGGATGGCTACACCTTC. Residues: CASSPWTGDGYTF. V and J are TRBV4-1 and TRBJ1-2, with 9 bases identical to TRBD1. Trimming took 4 bases from V and 6 from J; bases not matched to a gene: 3. The V gene's germline CDR1 is MGHRA and CDR2 YSYEKL. CDR3 length equals 13 residues.

V gene TRBV5-6 combines with J gene TRBJ2-7; possible D gene TRBD2, 5 bases. The CDR3 is 16 residues long. Trimming took off 1 base at V and 7 bases at J, with 21 bases between the two ends. In germline, CDR1 is SGHDT, CDR2 YYEEEE. CDR3 protein: CASSLREDIARKEQYF. Here the CDR3 DNA reads TGTGCCAGCAGCTTGCGGGAAGACATAGCGCGGAAGGAGCAGTACTTC.

V usage is TRBV5-1 and J usage is TRBJ2-2, with 8 bases identical to TRBD1. The V segment lost 9 bases and the J segment 1 base; nucleotides outside the gene matches: 8. Germline V lookup: CDR1 SGHRS, CDR2 YFSETQ. This CDR3 is 15 amino acids long. The CDR3 sequence is CATLPGTGNTGELFF. The DNA of the CDR3 is TGCGCCACCCTACCCGGGACAGGGAACACCGGGGAGCTGTTTTTT.